The 11 T cell receptor beta chains in this list originate from one sample, sequenced in a study of T cells in Graves' hyperthyroidism and ophthalmopathy (dated by TCRdb to between 2018 and 2021). Library method: multiplex PCR. The data were produced on an Illumina HiSeq 2000. The TCR beta CDR3 regions were amplified from RNA transcripts. The TCR CDR3 was subjected to a first round of RT-PCR using the HTBI primer set and the Qiagen OneStep RT-PCR kit. TCRdb cleaned the public reads at Q25 with fastp, built clones with MiXCR and kept in-frame beta chains. Every CDR3 protein is listed once, alongside the most common genes and DNA of its rows. This sample has about 250,000 distinct CDR3 sequences in its table, and approximately 25% of those were observed once. The top ten clonotypes cover 30% to 40% of the sample. Sequencing used blood. All receptors derive from a woman in her thirties or forties with Graves' ophthalmopathy.

This clonotype was counted ten times or more. The CDR3 here is CASSYSTPPGTGNSGELFF. For the CDR3, the DNA is TGTGCCAGCAGTTACTCGACTCCCCCGGGGACAGGGAATTCCGGGGAGCTGTTTTTT. V usage is TRBV6-2 or TRBV6-3 and J usage is TRBJ2-2; 9 nucleotides agree with TRBD1. This CDR3 is 19 amino acids long. Germline CDR1 MNHEY, CDR2 SVGEGT. The junction had 14 bases not matched to a gene; V was cut back by 0 bases and J by 6 bases.

This chain connects TRBV6-1 to TRBJ2-1; TRBD2 might be the D (5 bases). Trimming cost V 8 bases and J 5 bases, with 10 bases left between them. Germline V gives CDR1 MNHNS, CDR2 SASEGT. This CDR3 is built from 12 residues. The CDR3 sequence: CASGPADNEQFF. CDR3 in DNA: TGTGCCAGCGGGCCAGCGGACAATGAGCAGTTCTTC.

In its sample, this clonotype was seen many times. The genes are TRBV30 and TRBJ2-7; maybe TRBD1 (5 bases). Trimming pared 7 bases from V and 3 bases from J, leaving 10 bases between. The CDR3 runs 11 residues. Germline lookup yields CDR1 GTSNPN and CDR2 SVGIG (reference sequence). CDR3 loop: CASRDSYEQYF. DNA of the CDR3: TGTGCCTCTCGCGACAGCTACGAGCAGTACTTC. Variable domain in full (rest from reference TRBV30 and TRBJ2-7): SQTIHQWPATLVQPVGSPLSLECTVEGTSNPNLYWYRQAAGRGLQLLFYSVGIGQISSEVPQNLSASRPQDRQFILSSKKLLLSDSGFYLCASRDSYEQYFGPGTRLTVT.

This clonotype has a count of ten or more. This chain links TRBV29-1 with TRBJ1-1; D is unresolved. The germline CDR1 and CDR2 sequences are SQVTM and ANQGSEA. This CDR3 contains 13 residues. Trimming pared 6 bases from V and 1 base from J, leaving 12 bases between. The CDR3 loop is CSVSQPANTEAFF. In nucleotides, the CDR3 is TGCAGCGTCTCTCAGCCAGCGAACACTGAAGCTTTCTTT.

This clonotype appeared many times. Its ends do not fully match the called genes, so a read error is possible. V is TRBV6-1 and J is TRBJ1-5; 7 bases match TRBD1. Germline values: CDR1 MNHNS, CDR2 SASEGT. CDR3 length: 14 amino acids. CDR3 protein: CASNDRAGNQPQRF. DNA of the CDR3: TGTGCCAGCAACGACAGGGCTGGCAATCAGCCCCAGCGTTTT.

There are many counts of this clonotype. The V and J genes are TRBV5-1 and TRBJ1-1; D is undetermined. V lost 1 base and J lost 5, with 12 bases in between. CDR3 length: 14 amino acids. Germline CDR1 and CDR2: SGHRS and YFSETQ. The CDR3 reads CASSLTPVLTEAFF. DNA for the CDR3: TGCGCCAGCAGCTTGACACCGGTTTTAACTGAAGCTTTCTTT.

The sample holds a few counts of this clonotype. The chain uses TRBV12-3 or TRBV12-4 and TRBJ1-2; D is possibly TRBD1 (6 bases). CDR3 length: 13 residues. V was cut by 7 bases and J by 4 bases, with 13 bases left in between. This CDR3 is CASIQGSGYGYTF. The CDR3 DNA reads TGTGCCAGCATCCAGGGGTCCGGCTATGGCTACACCTTC.

This clonotype was detected ten times or more. The V gene is TRBV20-1, the J gene TRBJ1-1; D unclear. V was trimmed by 3 bases and J by 3 bases, leaving 8 bases between them. Germline assignment: CDR1 DFQATT and CDR2 SNEGSKA (reference sequence). The CDR3 sequence is 12 residues long. As DNA, the CDR3 is TGCAGTGCTAGCCTCACCTACACTGAAGCTTTCTTT. Its translation is CSASLTYTEAFF.

This clonotype appeared many times. The V and J genes are TRBV27 and TRBJ2-7, with 8 bases lining up with TRBD1. V lost 7 bases and J lost 6; bases outside the gene matches: 17. Germline V gene data show CDR1 as MNHEY and CDR2 as SMNVEV (reference sequence). The CDR3 loop spans 16 amino acids. In DNA, the CDR3 is TGTGCCAGCAAGAGGGAACAGGGGGATGTTAAGTTCGAGCAGTACTTC. Translated, it gives CASKREQGDVKFEQYF.

Turning to this clonotype: One junction end does not reproduce the germline sequence, and a read error may be involved. CDR3 protein: CASSEFRGVNSPLYF. CDR3 bases: TGTGCCAGCAGTGAATTTAGGGGAGTCAATTCACCCCTCTACTTT. The V gene is TRBV6-1, the J gene TRBJ1-6, with D possibly being TRBD1 (5 bases). Germline assignment: CDR1 MNHNS and CDR2 SASEGT. CDR3 length: 15 residues.

This sequence joins TRBV30 and TRBJ1-2, with D maybe TRBD1 (6 bases). With 0 bases removed from V and 8 bases from J, the gap between germline ends came to 13 bases. Germline CDR1 and CDR2: GTSNPN and SVGIG (reference sequence). The CDR3 consists of 13 residues. The CDR3 reads CAWSVLTGEGYTF. Written as DNA, the CDR3 is TGTGCCTGGAGTGTGTTGACAGGAGAAGGCTACACCTTC.